A selection of T cell receptor beta chains follows, all from one sample in a study of blood T cells in healthy people across ages. TCRdb reprocessed the 5' RACE reads with MiXCR, giving one entry per CDR3 protein. The repertoire holds approximately 1.5 million distinct CDR3 sequences, 42% seen once, with approximately 4% in the top ten. The sequenced sample was blood. The receptors were gathered from a woman under 30 in good health. CDR3s include the opening cysteine and the closing phenylalanine or tryptophan. The D gene is left open where the match is weak. Not all rows give a size; the values are once, few, many and, for expanded clones, a class.

>TRBJ2-7|14|NA|TRBV12-3/TRBV12-4|NA
CASTRDSPTYEQYF
TGTGCCAGCACCCGAGACAGCCCTACCTACGAGCAGTACTTC
>TRBJ2-2|13|NA|TRBV3-1|NA
CASSQLDTGELFF
TGTGCCAGCAGCCAACTCGACACCGGGGAGCTGTTTTTT
>TRBJ2-5|17|NA|TRBV7-2|TRBD2
CASSSPGLAGGGNEQYF
TGTGCCAGCAGCTCCCCGGGACTAGCGGGGGGGGGCAATGAGCAGTACTTC
>TRBJ1-2|11|NA|TRBV10-3|NA
CAISGGNGYTF
TGTGCCATCAGTGGAGGGAATGGCTACACCTTC
>TRBJ2-7|15|NA|TRBV10-3|NA
CAISRGSGASYEQYF
TGTGCCATCAGTAGGGGGTCCGGCGCCTCCTACGAGCAGTACTTC
>TRBJ2-7|15|NA|TRBV4-2|NA
CASSPGDYSSYEQYF
TGTGCCAGCAGCCCAGGGGACTACAGCTCCTACGAGCAGTACTTC
>TRBJ2-3|14|NA|TRBV29-1|NA
CSVVRGDFTDTQYF
TGCAGCGTAGTCAGGGGGGACTTCACAGATACGCAGTATTTT
>TRBJ2-2|15|NA|TRBV7-9|NA
CVSSFLDPNTGELFF
TGTGTCAGCAGCTTTCTAGATCCGAACACCGGGGAGCTGTTTTTT
>TRBJ2-5|15|NA|TRBV5-1|TRBD1
CASSGGQGGKYQQYF
TGCGCCAGCAGCGGGGGACAGGGGGGAAAGTACCAGCAGTACTTC
>TRBJ1-1|14|NA|TRBV5-6|NA
CASSWGTDSTEAFF
TGTGCCAGCAGCTGGGGTACTGATAGCACTGAAGCTTTCTTT
>TRBJ2-3|15|NA|TRBV20-1|NA
CSALSPTASTDTQYF
TGCAGTGCTCTCAGCCCGACAGCTAGCACAGATACGCAGTATTTT
>TRBJ1-2|11|few|TRBV20-1|TRBD1
CSALQGSGYTF
TGCAGTGCCCTACAGGGGAGCGGCTACACCTTC
>TRBJ1-1|15|NA|TRBV6-5|TRBD1
CASSKHRGYRTEAFF
TGTGCCAGCAGTAAACACAGGGGATATCGCACTGAAGCTTTCTTT
>TRBJ2-5|15|few|TRBV12-3/TRBV12-4|TRBD1
CASSYLDREYETQYF
TGTGCCAGCAGCTACCTGGACAGGGAGTACGAGACCCAGTACTTC
>TRBJ2-1|15|NA|TRBV7-2|NA
CASSFGGFSYNEQFF
TGTGCCAGCAGCTTTGGCGGGTTCTCCTACAATGAGCAGTTCTTC
>TRBJ1-1|14|NA|TRBV20-1|NA
CSARHGGASTEAFF
TGCAGTGCTAGGCACGGGGGGGCTAGCACTGAAGCTTTCTTT
>TRBJ2-7|15|NA|TRBV13|NA
CASSLDRRVSYEQYF
TGTGCCAGCAGCTTAGACCGGAGGGTCTCCTACGAGCAGTACTTC
>TRBJ2-5|14|NA|TRBV28|NA
CASSPMLTWGTQYF
TGTGCCAGCAGTCCAATGTTGACCTGGGGGACCCAGTACTTC
>TRBJ2-1|15|few|TRBV12-5|NA
CASGPPQGRNNERFF
TGTGCTAGTGGTCCACCGCAGGGGCGGAACAATGAGCGGTTCTTC
>TRBJ2-1|12|NA|TRBV11-1|NA
CASSSGFDEQFF
TGTGCCAGCAGCTCGGGGTTCGATGAGCAGTTCTTC
>TRBJ2-1|15|NA|TRBV14|NA
CASSQTGSPYNEQFF
TGTGCCAGCAGCCAAACAGGGTCCCCCTACAATGAGCAGTTCTTC
>TRBJ1-2|13|few|TRBV27|NA
CASSLRLNYGYTF
TGTGCCAGCAGTTTGCGGCTTAACTATGGCTACACCTTC
>TRBJ1-2|15|few|TRBV15|NA
CATSRDRSTNYGYTF
TGTGCCACCAGCAGAGATCGGTCTACTAACTATGGCTACACCTTC
>TRBJ2-7|13|NA|TRBV6-2/TRBV6-3|TRBD1
CASNEGQIHEQYF
TGTGCCAGCAATGAGGGACAGATCCACGAGCAGTACTTC
>TRBJ2-3|14|few|TRBV6-6|NA
CASSIAGSTDTQYF
TGTGCCAGCAGTATAGCTGGTAGCACAGATACGCAGTATTTT
>TRBJ2-5|14|few|TRBV2|NA
CASSNRDGQETQYF
TGTGCCAGCAGTAACCGGGACGGCCAAGAGACCCAGTACTTC
>TRBJ1-2|14|NA|TRBV4-1|NA
CASSQPRQLYGYTF
TGCGCCAGCAGCCAACCCAGACAGCTCTATGGCTACACCTTC
>TRBJ2-1|14|NA|TRBV20-1|NA
CSAPTSAVYNEQFF
TGCAGTGCTCCCACTAGTGCGGTTTACAATGAGCAGTTCTTC
>TRBJ2-1|14|NA|TRBV6-5|NA
CASSYPRGVGEQFF
TGTGCCAGCAGTTACCCCAGGGGTGTTGGTGAGCAGTTCTTC
>TRBJ2-7|12|NA|TRBV11-2|NA
CASGSQGYEQYF
TGTGCCAGCGGCTCCCAGGGATACGAGCAGTACTTC
>TRBJ2-1|13|once|TRBV7-3|TRBD2
CASSIKAGGPWFF
TGTGCCAGCAGTATAAAAGCGGGAGGGCCTTGGTTCTTC
>TRBJ2-4|17|NA|TRBV29-1|TRBD2
CSVAKAGGSIAKNIQYF
TGCAGCGTTGCAAAAGCGGGGGGCAGCATAGCCAAAAACATTCAGTACTTC
>TRBJ2-7|21|NA|TRBV18|NA
CASSPSPLLSVGTTGLYEQYF
TGTGCCAGCTCACCATCCCCTTTGCTCTCCGTGGGGACGACCGGATTGTACGAGCAGTACTTC